These 17 T cell receptor beta chains share one sample of origin, sequenced in a study of cytomegalovirus exposure and HLA in healthy donors. This PCR relied on a set of 60 Vbeta primers and 13 Jbeta primers. Clones were read by immunoSEQ multiplex PCR, and TCRdb kept only the in-frame ones, dropping some. This sample has 150,000 to 200,000 clones, with approximately 80% found just once. The sequencing input was PBMCs. All receptors come from a woman younger than 35 in good health and CMV-seropositive.

The genes are TRBV7-2 and TRBJ2-3; 14 bases fit TRBD2. J gave up 3 bases and V 1 base, and 3 bases lay outside the gene matches. CDR1 and CDR2 (germline): SGHTA, FQGNSA. The CDR3 is 17 amino acids. The CDR3 here is CASSLGLAGGRTDTQYF. In DNA form, the CDR3 reads TGTGCCAGCAGCTTAGGACTAGCGGGGGGGCGGACAGATACGCAGTATTTT.

The chain uses TRBV7-6 and TRBJ2-7; D gene ambiguous. With 1 base removed from V and 3 bases from J, the gap between germline ends came to 7 bases. The CDR3 is made up of 13 amino acids. Germline CDR1 and CDR2: SGHVS and FNYEAQ. CDR3 sequence reads: CASSLESSYEQYF. CDR3 DNA: TGTGCCAGCAGCTTAGAGTCGAGCTACGAGCAGTACTTC.

The V gene is TRBV29-1, the J gene TRBJ2-7, with no clear D. V was cut by 2 bases and J by 4 bases, with 6 bases left in between. The germline gives CDR1 SQVTM, CDR2 ANQGSEA. The CDR3 extends over 11 amino acids. CDR3 sequence: CSVESGYEQYF. Written as DNA, the CDR3 is TGCAGCGTTGAATCAGGTTACGAGCAGTACTTC.

V and J are TRBV7-9 and TRBJ1-4, with 9 bases fitting TRBD1. CDR1 and CDR2 from the germline V gene are SEHNR and FQNEAQ (reference sequence). The CDR3 covers 14 residues. V shed 4 bases and J 6 bases; nucleotides not matched to a gene: 3. This CDR3 is CASSSWTGDEKLFF. The CDR3 DNA reads TGTGCCAGCAGCTCCTGGACAGGGGATGAAAAACTGTTTTTT.

This clone was counted a single time. CDR3 protein: CATTTGYVLTAFF. The CDR3 DNA reads TGTGCCACTACGACAGGGTACGTTCTTACGGCTTTCTTT. The gene calls are TRBV7-2 and TRBJ1-1, with TRBD1 matching 7 bases. The CDR3 loop spans 13 amino acids. Trimming at V came to 10 bases and at J to 11 bases, leaving 16 bases not matched to a gene. The germline V gene encodes CDR1 SGHTA and CDR2 FQGNSA.

V usage is TRBV5-1 and J usage is TRBJ2-5, with D perhaps matching TRBD2 (6 bases). V was cut by 2 bases and J by 4 bases, with 9 bases left in between. CDR1 and CDR2 (germline): SGHRS, YFSETQ. This CDR3 has 13 residues. CDR3 loop: CASSFTGGETQYF. The CDR3 nucleotides read TGCGCCAGCAGCTTCACCGGGGGAGAGACCCAGTACTTC.

The chain is built from TRBV6-1 and TRBJ1-3; D perhaps matches TRBD1 (6 bases). The length of the CDR3 is 15 residues. V lost 11 bases to trimming and J lost 0 bases, with 17 bases between them. Germline assignment: CDR1 MNHNS and CDR2 SASEGT. CDR3 coding DNA: TGTGCCCGTCCGGGACAAGGGGGCTCTGGAAACACCATATATTTT. This sequence encodes CARPGQGGSGNTIYF.

This clone has a handful of counts. The chain is built from TRBV5-1 and TRBJ2-1, with TRBD1 identical over 8 bases. Germline values: CDR1 SGHRS, CDR2 YFSETQ. This CDR3 spans 15 amino acids. The ends lost 2 bases at V and 4 bases at J; junction bases unmatched: 5. In nucleotides, the CDR3 is TGCGCCAGCAGCTTAAGGACAGGGCGGTACAATGAGCAGTTCTTC. This translates into CASSLRTGRYNEQFF.

V and J are TRBV7-2 and TRBJ2-1; the D is unclear. The CDR3 covers 12 residues. Per germline, CDR1 SGHTA and CDR2 FQGNSA. Trimming pared 5 bases from V and 9 bases from J, leaving 11 bases between. The CDR3 DNA reads as TGTGCCAGCAGCCCAATAGTTGGTGAGCAGTTCTTC. As protein: CASSPIVGEQFF.

The chain carries TRBV6-4 and TRBJ1-2; D unresolved. Trimming shortened V by 0 bases and J by 7 bases, and 6 bases separated the two germline ends. CDR3 length: 12 residues. Per germline, CDR1 MRHNA and CDR2 SNTAGT. CDR3 DNA sequence: TGTGCCAGCAGTGACTCAGGGAGTGGCTACACCTTC. Translating gives CASSDSGSGYTF.

This chain uses TRBV5-1 with TRBJ1-1; the D gene is possibly TRBD1 (6 bases). Germline values: CDR1 SGHRS, CDR2 YFSETQ. Deletions cut 7 bases from V and 3 bases from J, with 13 bases between. The CDR3 extends over 13 amino acids. DNA for the CDR3: TGCGCCAGCGGGGTGGGGGCTGACACTGAAGCTTTCTTT. Translating gives CASGVGADTEAFF. The entire variable domain, with the rest obtained from reference TRBV5-1 and TRBJ1-1, is as follows: KAGVTQTPRYLIKTRGQQVTLSCSPISGHRSVSWYQQTPGQGLQFLFEYFSETQRNKGNFPGRFSGRQFSNSRSEMNVSTLELGDSALYLCASGVGADTEAFFGQGTRLTVV.

The chain employs TRBV7-9 and TRBJ1-5; unclear D gene. The V end was cut by 4 bases, the J end by 8 bases, with 6 bases between. This CDR3 has 11 amino acids. CDR1 and CDR2 from the germline V gene are SEHNR and FQNEAQ (reference sequence). The CDR3 region has the DNA TGTGCCAGCAGCTCCGGGAAGCCCCAGCATTTT. This gives the protein CASSSGKPQHF. The complete variable domain, with remaining parts taken from reference TRBV7-9 and TRBJ1-5, reads DTGVSQNPRHKITKRGQNVTFRCDPISEHNRLYWYRQTLGQGPEFLTYFQNEAQLEKSRLLSDRFSAERPKGSFSTLEIQRTEQGDSAMYLCASSSGKPQHFGDGTRLSIL.

This clone has just one count. The genes are TRBV5-4 and TRBJ2-5; TRBD2 matches at 11 bases. Germline V gene sequence: CDR1 SGHNT, CDR2 YYREEE (reference sequence). This CDR3 has 15 amino acids. J gave up 4 bases and V 4 bases, and 6 bases lay outside the gene matches. The CDR3 bases are TGTGCCAGCAGCGGAATGGGACTAGCGGTAGAGACCCAGTACTTC. Amino acids: CASSGMGLAVETQYF.

The chain employs TRBV4-2 and TRBJ2-2; 7 bases are a match to TRBD1. The CDR3 loop spans 15 amino acids. The V gene's germline CDR1 is LGHNA and CDR2 YNFKEQ. The trim removed 4 bases at V and 2 bases at J, leaving 4 bases unmatched. The chain's CDR3 is CASSRGQANTGELFF. The CDR3 DNA follows: TGTGCCAGCAGCCGAGGACAGGCTAACACCGGGGAGCTGTTTTTT.

The genes are TRBV9 and TRBJ1-4, with a tentative D call TRBD1 (5 bases). The ends were cut back, 6 bases at V and 3 bases at J, with 12 bases in the middle. Germline-derived CDR1 and CDR2 are SGDLS and YYNGEE. The CDR3 is 14 amino acids. Here the CDR3 DNA reads TGTGCCAGCAACGCCGGGACTCCTAATGAAAAACTGTTTTTT. Its translation is CASNAGTPNEKLFF.

The V call is TRBV20-1, the J call TRBJ1-2, with D tentatively TRBD1 (5 bases). Trimming took 3 bases from V and 8 from J, leaving 10 bases between them. Germline loops: CDR1 DFQATT, CDR2 SNEGSKA (reference sequence). The CDR3 consists of 11 residues. The CDR3 reads CSASRGGGYTF. The CDR3 region has the DNA TGCAGTGCTAGTAGGGGTGGGGGCTACACCTTC.

Concerning this clone: The same CDR3 also results from other DNA sequences found in this sample. The chain uses TRBV29-1 and TRBJ1-1; no firm D call. The ends were cut back, 4 bases at V and 1 base at J, with 10 bases in the middle. Germline V gene sequence: CDR1 SQVTM, CDR2 ANQGSEA. This CDR3 region has 13 residues. The CDR3 loop reads CSVGDRENTEAFF. CDR3 DNA: TGCAGCGTTGGAGATAGAGAGAACACTGAAGCTTTCTTT. The full variable domain, its missing parts supplied by reference TRBV29-1 and TRBJ1-1, is SAVISQKPSRDICQRGTSLTIQCQVDSQVTMMFWYRQQPGQSLTLIATANQGSEATYESGFVIDKFPISRPNLTFSTLTVSNMSPEDSSIYLCSVGDRENTEAFFGQGTRLTVV.